This T cell receptor beta chain was sequenced during a study of blood T cells in healthy people across ages. It was with a sample-barcoded 5' primer and a J-beta primer mix that a second PCR of roughly 6 to 12 cycles was run. TCRdb reanalysed the 5' RACE reads using MiXCR and keeps one entry per CDR3 protein. The sample yields about 830,000 distinct CDR3 sequences, around two thirds seen once. Note on this clonotype: Its target is unknown.

Study-wide results and caveats: Per-million-T-cell TCR beta diversity fell roughly linearly with age.

Source material: blood. The TCR originated in a young man in good health.

CDR3 region: CASSQDPSGGPNIQYF. CDR3 nucleotides: TGTGCCAGCAGCCAAGATCCTAGCGGGGGGCCGAACATTCAGTACTTC. The chain is built from TRBV4-2 and TRBJ2-4; 11 nucleotides line up with TRBD2. The CDR3 extends over 16 amino acids. The J segment lost 7 bases and the V segment lost 0 bases, leaving 5 bases of the junction unmatched. Germline values: CDR1 LGHNA, CDR2 YNFKEQ.